Included here is one T cell receptor (beta chain) sequence, with context. Its antigen is currently unknown. The data were produced by immunoSEQ multiplex PCR, yet TCRdb's version contains in-frame clones alone and is incomplete. There are tens of thousands of clones in the sample; roughly 89% occur only once, and 0.33% lies in the top ten. The data were obtained in a study of OX40 agonist ivuxolimab in advanced cancers. Background on the study: Participants averaged approximately 65 years of age (range roughly 23 to 79) and were roughly 83% male. Eligibility rules accepted prior anti-PD-1, anti-PD-L1 or anti-CTLA-4 therapy, and 30% to 40% had some. Study-level results: Blood T cells, both CD4+ and CD8+, expanded clonally by week 6 at 0.1 to 3.0 mg/kg. Expansion of clones was among the lowest in partial responders at 0.1-3.0 mg/kg.

V shed 3 bases, J shed 1 base, and the junction held 9 bases outside the gene matches. CDR1 ENHRY and CDR2 SYGVKD come from the germline V gene. CDR3 length: 17 amino acids. The clonotype originates from an adult with an advanced solid tumor such as melanoma, head and neck, liver or kidney cancer. Sample: CD4+ or CD8+ T cells sorted from blood, taken in a trial of the OX40 agonist ivuxolimab. The V call is TRBV10-3, the J call TRBJ1-5; 7 bases agree with TRBD1. As DNA, the CDR3 is TGTGCCATCAGTGAACTACTCCCGGGACAGAGCAATCAGCCCCAGCATTTT. Its protein product is CAISELLPGQSNQPQHF.